This T cell receptor beta chain was retrieved from a study of Ad26.COV2.S vaccination and SARS-CoV-2 variants. Study context: Doses of Ad26.COV2.S were injected into muscle once or twice, 56 days apart.

Germline loops: CDR1 LGHDT, CDR2 YNNKEL (reference sequence). This CDR3 has 13 amino acids. TCRdb's copy holds only in-frame clones and misses some; the assay was immunoSEQ multiplex PCR. The sample lists about 320,000 clones, roughly 80% occurring once. Whole-study results and caveats: Measurements of TCR breadth and depth may have given underestimates of the total T cell responses.

Regarding treatment: around 19 received Ad26.COV2.S at low or high dose, single or two shots; a few received placebo; per-sample allocation not given. The study sampled participants on day 63 after the first vaccine or placebo injection. An Ad26 vector that expressed Wuhan-strain SARS-CoV-2 spike constituted the vaccine. On this clone itself: Its antigen is undetermined. The junction departs from the called germline gene at one end, perhaps through a read error.

Sample: peripheral blood, taken in a trial of Ad26.COV2.S vaccine versus placebo. The V and J genes are TRBV3-1 (or the pseudogene TRBV3-2) and TRBJ1-1; maybe TRBD1 (6 bases). The origin of this receptor is a person between 18 and 65 years old who received the Ad26.COV2.S COVID-19 vaccine or a placebo. The CDR3 DNA is TGTGCCAGCAGTCAAGGGGGTAGCACTGAAGCTTTCTTT. Protein: CASSQGGSTEAFF.